This paragraph covers one T cell receptor (beta chain) sequence. The V gene end was trimmed by 8 bases and the J gene end by 0 bases; junction bases not matched to a gene: 4. CDR1 MGHDK and CDR2 SYGVNS come from the germline V gene. The CDR3 runs 14 residues. This specimen belongs to a study of T-cell reconstitution after alpha-beta-depleted transplantation in children. Unique molecular identifiers were incorporated into the prepared TCRbeta library. TCRdb processed the PCR reads anew with MiXCR; each CDR3 protein has one entry. The data contain more than 550,000 distinct CDR3 sequences, approximately 10% of them singletons.

This chain connects TRBV25-1 to TRBJ1-3; TRBD1 aligns across 7 bases. The starting material was PBMCs from the stem cell graft donor, obtained from the stem cell graft. This TCR was recovered from a human donor who donated a stem cell graft to a child with acute myeloid leukemia. The CDR3 here is CASCGTASGNTIYF. The CDR3 nucleotides read TGTGCCAGCTGCGGGACAGCCTCTGGAAACACCATATATTTT. Full variable domain (remainder filled in from reference TRBV25-1 and TRBJ1-3): EADIYQTPRYLVIGTGKKITLECSQTMGHDKMYWYQQDPGMELHLIHYSYGVNSTEKGDLSSESTVSRIRTEHFPLTLESARPSHTSQYLCASCGTASGNTIYFGEGSWLTVV.